The 30 T cell receptor beta chains in this list originate from one sample, sequenced in a study of blood T cell repertoires in COVID-19. The repertoire was sequenced with immunoSEQ multiplex PCR; TCRdb's copy has only in-frame clones and lacks some. The sample includes tens of thousands of clones, 80% seen only once; the top ten take approximately 21%. Sequenced: peripheral blood. The receptors shown here come from a man aged 25-45 years with COVID-19, enrolled during active disease.

The genes are TRBV10-2 and TRBJ1-1; TRBD1 is a possible D gene (6 bases). The CDR3 is made up of 15 amino acids. CDR1 WSHSY and CDR2 SAAADI come from the germline V gene. The V gene lost 10 bases and the J gene lost 6 bases, with 24 bases spanning the gap. The CDR3 DNA reads TGCGCCACCGAGCAGAGTACAGGGATTGGTGCTGAAGCTTTCTTT. It encodes CATEQSTGIGAEAFF.

The V call is TRBV19, the J call TRBJ1-2; 11 bases match TRBD1. There are 14 residues in the CDR3. The germline V gene encodes CDR1 LNHDA and CDR2 SQIVND (reference sequence). V lost 3 bases, J lost 8 bases, and 5 bases stayed unmatched. CDR3 residues: CASSMGQGVRGYTF. The CDR3 DNA is TGTGCCAGTAGTATGGGACAGGGGGTTAGGGGCTACACCTTC.

The gene calls are TRBV30 and TRBJ2-2, with 9 positions matching TRBD2. From germline, CDR1 is GTSNPN and CDR2 SVGIG (reference sequence). Trimming cost V 2 bases and J 4 bases; bases outside gene matches: 11. The length of the CDR3 is 17 residues. In DNA form, the CDR3 reads TGTGCCTGGAGTTACCAGCGGGGGGCCTCGCGCACCGGGGAGCTGTTTTTT. Its translation: CAWSYQRGASRTGELFF. The entire variable domain, with the rest obtained from reference TRBV30 and TRBJ2-2, is as follows: SQTIHQWPATLVQPVGSPLSLECTVEGTSNPNLYWYRQAAGRGLQLLFYSVGIGQISSEVPQNLSASRPQDRQFILSSKKLLLSDSGFYLCAWSYQRGASRTGELFFGEGSRLTVL.

The J gene is TRBJ2-1, the V gene TRBV4-1; TRBD2 is a possible D gene (5 bases). V lost 4 bases, J lost 3 bases, and 10 bases lay in between. The CDR3 runs 14 residues. Per germline, CDR1 MGHRA and CDR2 YSYEKL. The CDR3 nucleotides read TGCGCCAGCAGCCTAGCCGGGAACTACAATGAGCAGTTCTTC. This gives the protein CASSLAGNYNEQFF.

The V gene is TRBV3-1 (or the pseudogene TRBV3-2), the J gene TRBJ1-5; the D gene is possibly TRBD1 (5 bases). Trimming took off 3 bases at V and 6 bases at J, with 12 bases between the two ends. The CDR3 length is 14 residues. Germline-derived CDR1 and CDR2 are LGHDT and YNNKEL (reference sequence). The CDR3 DNA follows: TGTGCCAGCAGCCAGCGGCAGGGCATTCAGCCCCAGCATTTT. Translation gives CASSQRQGIQPQHF.

V and J are TRBV3-1 (or the pseudogene TRBV3-2) and TRBJ2-1, with TRBD2 matching 10 bases. V trimming: 1 base; J trimming: 4 bases; junction bases outside the gene matches: 1. There are 15 residues in the CDR3. Per germline, CDR1 LGHDT and CDR2 YNNKEL (reference sequence). The CDR3 region has the DNA TGTGCCAGCAGCCAAGCACTAGCGGGATACAATGAGCAGTTCTTC. Amino acids: CASSQALAGYNEQFF.

V and J are TRBV5-8 and TRBJ2-1, with 9 bases fitting TRBD2. CDR3 length: 14 residues. Losses at the gene ends were 5 bases for V and 8 bases for J; bases not matched to a gene: 8. The V gene's germline CDR1 is SGHTS and CDR2 YDEGEE. The CDR3 DNA sequence: TGTGCCAGCAGTCGGGTAGCGGGGGTCTATGAGCAGTTCTTC. Its protein product is CASSRVAGVYEQFF. Together with reference TRBV5-8 and TRBJ2-1, the CDR3 gives the full variable domain: EAGVTQSPTHLIKTRGQQATLRCSPISGHTSVYWYQQALGLGLQFLLWYDEGEERNRGNFPPRFSGRQFPNYSSELNVNALELEDSALYLCASSRVAGVYEQFFGPGTRLTVL.

The rearrangement joins TRBV9 to TRBJ2-2; 7 bases are shared with TRBD2. J gave up 6 bases and V 4 bases, and 9 bases lay outside the gene matches. CDR1 is SGDLS, CDR2 YYNGEE, per germline. This CDR3 has 15 residues. CDR3 in DNA: TGTGCCAGCAGCCCAGGACTAGGAGCGGCCGGGGAGCTGTTTTTT. As protein: CASSPGLGAAGELFF. The full variable domain, in which reference TRBV9 and TRBJ2-2 provide the parts outside the CDR3, is DSGVTQTPKHLITATGQRVTLRCSPRSGDLSVYWYQQSLDQGLQFLIQYYNGEERAKGNILERFSAQQFPDLHSELNLSSLELGDSALYFCASSPGLGAAGELFFGEGSRLTVL.

The genes are TRBV4-1 and TRBJ1-1; D not resolved. Trimming cost V 0 bases and J 1 base, with 9 bases left between them. Germline V lookup: CDR1 MGHRA, CDR2 YSYEKL. There are 15 residues in the CDR3. CDR3 nucleotide sequence: TGCGCCAGCAGCCAAGAAATCTCGGGGAACACTGAAGCTTTCTTT. Translating it yields CASSQEISGNTEAFF.

This chain joins TRBV6-2 or TRBV6-3 and TRBJ2-7; D is possibly TRBD1 (5 bases). The CDR3 extends over 14 amino acids. V was shortened by 5 bases and J by 4 bases, with 15 bases between the two germline ends. Germline CDR1 reads MNHEY; CDR2 reads SVGEGT. The CDR3 bases are TGTGCCAGCAGTCCGCAGGGTTGGTGGTACGAGCAGTACTTC. It translates to CASSPQGWWYEQYF.

The V gene is TRBV6-6, the J gene TRBJ1-1; TRBD1 might be the D (6 bases). V lost 5 bases and J 1 base, leaving 20 bases between the germline ends. This CDR3 region has 17 residues. Per germline, CDR1 MNHNY and CDR2 SVGAGI (reference sequence). CDR3 DNA: TGTGCCAGCAGTCAGACATACCCCGACAGGAGGAACACTGAAGCTTTCTTT. Amino acids: CASSQTYPDRRNTEAFF.

This chain uses TRBV28 with TRBJ1-2, with D possibly being TRBD1 (5 bases). There are 16 residues in the CDR3. Germline values: CDR1 MDHEN, CDR2 SYDVKM. The germline V and J ends were trimmed by 5 bases and 8 bases, with 24 bases remaining between them. The CDR3 DNA reads as TGTGCCAGCAGTGGCGGGAGACAGTCCTTACCGTACGGCTACACCTTC. Encoded protein: CASSGGRQSLPYGYTF.

Regarding this clone: Other DNA sequences from this sample encode an identical CDR3 as well. V is TRBV19 and J is TRBJ1-5; D is perhaps TRBD1 (6 bases). V was cut by 4 bases and J by 4 bases, with 8 bases left in between. This CDR3 contains 13 residues. Germline CDR1 reads LNHDA; CDR2 reads SQIVND (reference sequence). The CDR3 region has the DNA TGTGCCAGTAGTACAGGGGTGAATCAGCCCCAGCATTTT. Amino acids: CASSTGVNQPQHF.

V usage is TRBV5-1 and J usage is TRBJ1-1, with a weak D call TRBD1 (5 bases). The germline V gene has CDR1 SGHRS and CDR2 YFSETQ. This CDR3 is built from 14 residues. Trimming pared 2 bases from V and 8 bases from J, leaving 16 bases between. The CDR3 reads CASSFGGALTEAFF. For the CDR3, the DNA is TGCGCCAGCAGCTTTGGAGGGGCCCTGACGGAAGCTTTCTTT.

There are a few counts of this clone. The chain combines TRBV6-1 with TRBJ2-1; 8 bases agree with TRBD2. The CDR3 loop spans 16 amino acids. Per the germline V gene, CDR1 is MNHNS and CDR2 is SASEGT. The V segment lost 3 bases and the J segment 2 bases; nucleotides outside the gene matches: 6. CDR3 in amino acids: CASSDNAGGPYNEQFF. DNA for the CDR3: TGTGCCAGCAGTGATAATGCGGGGGGACCCTACAATGAGCAGTTCTTC.

This chain joins TRBV6-6 and TRBJ2-7; maybe TRBD2 (7 bases). V lost 5 bases to trimming and J lost 5 bases, with 28 bases between them. The CDR3 is 18 residues long. Germline V lookup: CDR1 MNHNY, CDR2 SVGAGI (reference sequence). The CDR3 region has the DNA TGTGCCAGCAGTCGATTCCCCACAACCGGGACGGGGGGCAACGAGCAGTACTTC. Encoded protein: CASSRFPTTGTGGNEQYF.

In DNA form, the CDR3 reads TGTGCCAGCACTGACAGGCTGAATCAGGATACGCAGTATTTT. This encodes CASTDRLNQDTQYF. The chain carries TRBV2 and TRBJ2-3, with D maybe TRBD1 (6 bases). V was cut by 7 bases and J by 6 bases, with 17 bases left in between. The V gene's germline CDR1 is SNHLY and CDR2 FYNNEI. CDR3 length: 14 residues.

The chain combines TRBV2 with TRBJ1-2, with D unresolved. V was cut by 2 bases and J by 8 bases, with 18 bases left in between. The CDR3 sequence is 15 residues long. Germline V gives CDR1 SNHLY, CDR2 FYNNEI. The CDR3 region has the DNA TGTGCCAGCAGTGAATCTTTGGGCGGGTCCGAGGGCTACACCTTC. Residues: CASSESLGGSEGYTF.

The V gene is TRBV27, the J gene TRBJ2-3, with 8 bases fitting TRBD2. The CDR3 consists of 15 residues. CDR1 and CDR2 (germline): MNHEY, SMNVEV (reference sequence). With V trimmed by 5 bases and J by 6 bases, 10 bases remained unmatched. The CDR3 loop reads CASSRLGLAGDTQYF. The CDR3 region has the DNA TGTGCCAGCAGTCGATTAGGACTAGCTGGGGATACGCAGTATTTT.

This clone has just a few counts. This chain uses TRBV6-5 with TRBJ2-7; 8 bases fit TRBD2. The CDR3 is 16 amino acids. Unmatched junction bases numbered 10, after V lost 0 bases and J lost 6 bases. Germline CDR1 and CDR2: MNHEY and SVGAGI. This CDR3 is CASSYSGAGGRSEQYF. The CDR3 DNA follows: TGTGCCAGCAGTTACTCGGGGGCGGGAGGCCGAAGCGAGCAGTACTTC.

The chain is built from TRBV19 and TRBJ1-1; TRBD1 aligns across 7 bases. The ends lost 8 bases at V and 4 bases at J; junction bases unmatched: 4. The CDR3 consists of 12 residues. Germline values: CDR1 LNHDA, CDR2 SQIVND (reference sequence). CDR3 nucleotides: TGTGCCAGTTTTAACAGGGGCACTGAAGCTTTCTTT. Encoded protein: CASFNRGTEAFF.

CDR3 DNA: TGTGCCAGCAGTCTGACAAGCGGCGGTCAGCCCCAGCATTTT. It is translated as CASSLTSGGQPQHF. The chain has TRBV6-5 and TRBJ1-5; unclear D gene. Per the germline V gene, CDR1 is MNHEY and CDR2 is SVGAGI. This CDR3 is built from 14 residues. V was shortened by 5 bases and J by 6 bases, with 14 bases between the two germline ends.

The chain carries TRBV5-1 and TRBJ2-5; D possibly corresponds to TRBD1 (6 bases). This CDR3 has 15 residues. Looked up from germline, CDR1 is SGHRS and CDR2 is YFSETQ. V was pared by 4 bases and J by 1 base, with 14 bases between. CDR3 in DNA: TGCGCCAGCAGCCAGACAGGAGCCTTCCAAGAGACCCAGTACTTC. Translated, it gives CASSQTGAFQETQYF.

The V gene is TRBV24-1, the J gene TRBJ1-5; 9 bases map to TRBD1. V shed 3 bases, J shed 4 bases, and the junction held 6 bases outside the gene matches. The CDR3 spans 16 residues. The germline V gene has CDR1 KGHDR and CDR2 SFDVKD. CDR3 in DNA: TGTGCCACCAGTGATATGACAGGGGGGGTTAATCAGCCCCAGCATTTT. It is translated as CATSDMTGGVNQPQHF.

The chain has TRBV18 and TRBJ1-1; 8 bases align to TRBD1. Germline CDR1 reads KGHSH; CDR2 reads LQKENI. This CDR3 contains 16 residues. V shed 3 bases and J 3 bases; nucleotides not matched to a gene: 9. CDR3 in DNA: TGTGCCAGCTCACCCCGGACAGGGAGTCGGGACACTGAAGCTTTCTTT. It encodes CASSPRTGSRDTEAFF. The variable domain in full, completed from reference TRBV18 and TRBJ1-1, reads NAGVMQNPRHLVRRRGQEARLRCSPMKGHSHVYWYRQLPEEGLKFMVYLQKENIIDESGMPKERFSAEFPKEGPSILRIQQVVRGDSAAYFCASSPRTGSRDTEAFFGQGTRLTVV.

The chain uses TRBV5-1 and TRBJ1-1; TRBD1 aligns across 10 bases. In germline, CDR1 is SGHRS, CDR2 YFSETQ. With V trimmed by 5 bases and J by 1 base, 5 bases remained unmatched. CDR3 size: 15 residues. The CDR3 DNA follows: TGCGCCAGCAGAAAGGACAGGGGGGCGAACACTGAAGCTTTCTTT. It codes for CASRKDRGANTEAFF.

V and J are TRBV5-5 and TRBJ2-1; 9 bases align to TRBD1. Germline CDR1 is SGHKS and CDR2 is YYEKEE (reference sequence). CDR3 length equals 18 residues. Trimming took 0 bases from V and 8 from J; bases not matched to a gene: 15. The CDR3 nucleotides are TGTGCCAGCAGCTTGGGTTCCTCCGGGACAGGGATCGGGTATGAGCAGTTCTTC. Amino acids: CASSLGSSGTGIGYEQFF.

The chain links TRBV6-5 to TRBJ1-5; 10 bases match TRBD1. V dropped 6 bases and J dropped 1; count of bases not matched to a gene: 3. The CDR3 has 15 amino acids. Germline V gene data show CDR1 as MNHEY and CDR2 as SVGAGI. The CDR3: CASRGGQGSNQPQHF. The CDR3 DNA reads as TGTGCCAGCAGAGGGGGACAGGGGAGCAATCAGCCCCAGCATTTT.

The gene calls are TRBV5-5 and TRBJ2-7, with 7 bases that match TRBD1. In germline, CDR1 is SGHKS, CDR2 YYEKEE (reference sequence). This CDR3 has 13 residues. Unmatched junction bases numbered 1, after V lost 1 base and J lost 3 bases. CDR3 sequence: CASSLNRGYEQYF. CDR3 DNA: TGTGCCAGCAGCTTGAACAGGGGCTACGAGCAGTACTTC. The variable domain in full, completed from reference TRBV5-5 and TRBJ2-7, reads DAGVTQSPTHLIKTRGQQVTLRCSPISGHKSVSWYQQVLGQGPQFIFQYYEKEERGRGNFPDRFSARQFPNYSSELNVNALLLGDSALYLCASSLNRGYEQYFGPGTRLTVT.

CDR3 DNA sequence: TGTGCCAGCAGCCCTAATGGCCAGGATGGCTACACCTTC. Its protein is CASSPNGQDGYTF. The chain links TRBV7-3 to TRBJ1-2; D remains unclear. Germline values: CDR1 SGHTA, CDR2 FQGTGA. There are 13 residues in the CDR3. V lost 5 bases and J lost 6, with 13 bases in between.